The 20 T cell receptor beta chains given below trace back to one sample, sequenced in a study of radiation and T cells in renal cell carcinoma. Using immunoSEQ multiplex PCR, the repertoire was profiled, and TCRdb retains in-frame clones only, with some absent. Of about 150,000 clones in the sample, 75% to 90% were seen once. The time point: blood 4 weeks post-SBRT, at nephrectomy. Treatment reported: 15 Gy SBRT to primary tumor, nephrectomy 4 weeks later. The sequences come from blood, collected from a patient whose treatment included radiotherapy and nephrectomy. The receptors here all came from a woman in her fifties or sixties with renal cell carcinoma.

The DNA for the CDR3 is TGTGCCAGCAGCGTAGAGGCAGGAAAATATGGCTACACCTTC. It translates to CASSVEAGKYGYTF. The chain links TRBV9 to TRBJ1-2; D unclear. Trimming shortened V by 0 bases and J by 5 bases, and 11 bases separated the two germline ends. CDR1 and CDR2 from the germline V gene are SGDLS and YYNGEE. The length of the CDR3 is 14 residues.

This chain joins TRBV10-3 and TRBJ1-3; D ambiguous. The germline gives CDR1 ENHRY, CDR2 SYGVKD. The ends were cut back, 7 bases at V and 0 bases at J, with 16 bases in the middle. The CDR3 runs to 16 residues. The CDR3 DNA reads as TGTGCCATCAAGGAGCAGCTAGGATTCTCTGGAAACACCATATATTTT. As protein: CAIKEQLGFSGNTIYF.

Details on this clone: At one end the junction does not follow the germline gene, possibly because of a read error. The V and J genes are TRBV28 and TRBJ2-3; 12 positions match TRBD1. The CDR3 extends over 13 amino acids. The germline gives CDR1 MDHEN, CDR2 SYDVKM. The CDR3 region is CAGGQGALDTQYF. CDR3 coding DNA: TGCGCAGGGGGACAGGGGGCGCTGGATACGCAGTATTTT.

This clone occurred many times. The genes are TRBV9 and TRBJ2-7; 8 bases align to TRBD1. With V trimmed by 0 bases and J by 5 bases, 7 bases remained unmatched. The CDR3 length is 15 residues. Germline V CDR1 and CDR2: SGDLS, YYNGEE. Here the CDR3 DNA reads TGTGCCAGCAGCGTAGAGGGACAGGTTATCAACGAGCAGTACTTC. Protein sequence: CASSVEGQVINEQYF. Using reference TRBV9 and TRBJ2-7 for the parts outside the CDR3, the full variable domain is DSGVTQTPKHLITATGQRVTLRCSPRSGDLSVYWYQQSLDQGLQFLIQYYNGEERAKGNILERFSAQQFPDLHSELNLSSLELGDSALYFCASSVEGQVINEQYFGPGTRLTVT.

The chain links TRBV5-5 to TRBJ1-5, with D tentatively TRBD1 (5 bases). The CDR3 extends over 15 amino acids. In germline, CDR1 is SGHKS, CDR2 YYEKEE (reference sequence). The V and J ends lost 1 base and 7 bases respectively, with 15 bases between them. The chain's CDR3 is CASSLSGHVGQPQHF. CDR3 DNA: TGTGCCAGCAGCTTGTCGGGGCACGTCGGCCAGCCCCAGCATTTT.

The rearrangement links TRBV7-2 to TRBJ2-2, with a tentative D call TRBD1 (6 bases). V lost 0 bases and J lost 0, with 8 bases in between. Germline CDR1 SGHTA, CDR2 FQGNSA. The CDR3 is made up of 16 amino acids. CDR3 region: CASSLAGTPNTGELFF. The CDR3 DNA reads as TGTGCCAGCAGCTTAGCAGGGACACCGAACACCGGGGAGCTGTTTTTT.

The V call is TRBV4-3, the J call TRBJ2-1; D possibly matches TRBD1 or TRBD2 (5 bases each). Germline-derived CDR1 and CDR2 are LGHNA and YSLEER. The CDR3 spans 15 residues. Between the trimmed V and J ends, which lost 6 bases and 2 bases, there was a span of 14 bases. This chain's CDR3 is CASRYSGTTYNEQFF. As DNA, the CDR3 is TGCGCCAGCAGATACTCAGGGACGACCTACAATGAGCAGTTCTTC.

For the CDR3, the DNA is TGTGCCAGCAGTGTCGACAGGCGTAATGAAAAACTGTTTTTT. It is translated as CASSVDRRNEKLFF. The gene calls are TRBV25-1 and TRBJ1-4; D perhaps matches TRBD1 (6 bases). CDR3 size: 14 residues. Trimming left V 4 bases short and J 4 bases short, with 10 bases between. The germline gives CDR1 MGHDK, CDR2 SYGVNS.

This chain joins TRBV28 and TRBJ1-2; D remains unclear. Germline values: CDR1 MDHEN, CDR2 SYDVKM. With 6 bases removed from V and 12 bases from J, the gap between germline ends came to 20 bases. This CDR3 is 13 amino acids long. CDR3 protein: CASSRENSGAHTF. The CDR3 DNA reads TGTGCCAGCAGCCGGGAGAACTCGGGCGCCCACACCTTC.

The V gene is TRBV7-9, the J gene TRBJ2-7; no clear D. Trimming left V 0 bases short and J 6 bases short, with 12 bases between. The CDR3 runs to 14 residues. Germline assignment: CDR1 SEHNR and CDR2 FQNEAQ (reference sequence). The CDR3 DNA reads as TGTGCCAGCAGCTTAGCCAGTGGCCGGGCCGAGCAGTACTTC. Translating it yields CASSLASGRAEQYF.

This chain links TRBV5-1 with TRBJ1-2; D is unresolved. Trimming left V 0 bases short and J 6 bases short, with 12 bases between. Germline V gives CDR1 SGHRS, CDR2 YFSETQ. The CDR3 is 14 amino acids. CDR3 sequence: CASSLAQDGDGYTF. CDR3 DNA sequence: TGCGCCAGCAGCTTGGCCCAGGACGGGGATGGCTACACCTTC.

This clone occurred once. The chain employs TRBV7-8 and TRBJ1-1; 8 positions match TRBD1. V was pared by 2 bases and J by 6 bases, with 8 bases of the junction left unmatched. This CDR3 contains 15 residues. CDR1 is SGHVS, CDR2 FQNEAQ, per germline. The CDR3 protein is CASSLPGQVGSEAFF. The CDR3 DNA reads as TGTGCCAGCAGCTTACCGGGACAGGTAGGGTCTGAAGCTTTCTTT.

This clone came up a few times. This chain uses TRBV5-6 with TRBJ1-2, with a tentative D call TRBD1 (5 bases). Germline V CDR1 and CDR2: SGHDT, YYEEEE. Trimming pared 3 bases from V and 6 bases from J, leaving 15 bases between. The CDR3 loop spans 14 amino acids. The CDR3 DNA reads as TGTGCCAGCAGCTCACAGACAGAGTATAATGGCTACACCTTC. Translating it yields CASSSQTEYNGYTF.

The chain carries TRBV10-3 and TRBJ2-6; the D is unclear. CDR1 is ENHRY, CDR2 SYGVKD, per germline. Trimming took off 4 bases at V and 0 bases at J, with 10 bases between the two ends. This CDR3 contains 16 residues. The CDR3 sequence is CAISAIPPSGANVLTF. In DNA form, the CDR3 reads TGTGCCATCAGTGCCATTCCCCCCTCTGGGGCCAACGTCCTGACTTTC.

V gene TRBV5-1 combines with J gene TRBJ1-1; TRBD1 is a possible D gene (5 bases). The CDR3 length is 15 residues. Germline-derived CDR1 and CDR2 are SGHRS and YFSETQ. V was shortened by 0 bases and J by 4 bases, with 13 bases between the two germline ends. CDR3 residues: CASSLAGGRSTEAFF. The CDR3 DNA is TGCGCCAGCAGCTTGGCCGGGGGGAGGAGCACTGAAGCTTTCTTT.

The chain combines TRBV5-4 with TRBJ2-5; D is ambiguous. The germline V gene has CDR1 SGHNT and CDR2 YYREEE (reference sequence). The CDR3 totals 14 residues. V was pared by 3 bases and J by 0 bases, with 9 bases between. CDR3 sequence reads: CASSSGTNQETQYF. Written as DNA, the CDR3 is TGTGCCAGCAGCTCCGGCACAAACCAAGAGACCCAGTACTTC. Variable domain in full (rest from reference TRBV5-4 and TRBJ2-5): ETGVTQSPTHLIKTRGQQVTLRCSSQSGHNTVSWYQQALGQGPQFIFQYYREEENGRGNFPPRFSGLQFPNYSSELNVNALELDDSALYLCASSSGTNQETQYFGPGTRLLVL.

This clone was seen just once. The V call is TRBV4-1, the J call TRBJ1-2; 10 bases map to TRBD1. Trimming at V came to 4 bases and at J to 0 bases, leaving 17 bases not matched to a gene. CDR3 length: 20 amino acids. CDR1 is MGHRA, CDR2 YSYEKL, per germline. CDR3 sequence reads: CASSLNSGTGVLLANYGYTF. The DNA of the CDR3 is TGCGCCAGCAGCCTGAACTCCGGGACAGGGGTCCTTCTGGCTAACTATGGCTACACCTTC.

This chain uses TRBV27 with TRBJ1-1, with D possibly matching TRBD1 (6 bases). CDR1 and CDR2 from the germline V gene are MNHEY and SMNVEV (reference sequence). The CDR3 contains 16 residues. V lost 5 bases and J 5 bases, leaving 21 bases between the germline ends. CDR3 residues: CASSTQDGRGGTEAFF. CDR3 DNA: TGTGCCAGCAGTACTCAAGATGGCAGGGGAGGAACTGAAGCTTTCTTT.

The V and J genes are TRBV2 and TRBJ2-1; the D call may be TRBD1 or TRBD2 (5 bases each). Trimming cost V 10 bases and J 5 bases, with 15 bases left between them. The germline V gene encodes CDR1 SNHLY and CDR2 FYNNEI. This CDR3 has 13 amino acids. CDR3 loop: CATNRDADNEQFF. CDR3 bases: TGTGCCACAAACCGGGACGCCGACAATGAGCAGTTCTTC.

This chain uses TRBV4-1 with TRBJ2-7; TRBD1 matches 9 bases. CDR1 MGHRA and CDR2 YSYEKL come from the germline V gene. CDR3 length equals 15 residues. V dropped 4 bases and J dropped 6; count of bases not matched to a gene: 10. The DNA of the CDR3 is TGCGCCAGCAGCCCGGGCCCGGGACAGGGTTTCGAGCAGTACTTC. Its protein product is CASSPGPGQGFEQYF.